Below, 15 T cell receptor beta chains from the same sample are listed, as sequenced in a study of tumor-infiltrating lymphocytes in primary liver carcinoma. Investigators took RNA and DNA out together from 20-30 mg of unsorted bulk tissue. Total RNA (roughly 540 ng) served as template for TCR beta cDNA synthesis primed by a constant-region primer. Three rounds of nested multiplex PCR with slightly modified ARM-PCR produced TCR beta libraries. A C-beta reverse primer and TRBV1-TRBV30 forward primers served in each of the first two PCR rounds, at about 10 cycles apiece. A single record per CDR3 protein comes from TCRdb applying MiXCR to the multiplex PCR reads. The sample records 100,000 or so distinct CDR3 sequences, roughly 80% being singletons. The sample taken for sequencing was liver tumor tissue from sampling region 3. As for subset: tumor region T3, left-lateral pole. The receptors were gathered from a middle-aged man with primary liver carcinoma and hepatitis B virus infection.

To note about this clonotype: One end of the junction is discordant with germline, which a read error may explain. The J gene is TRBJ1-1, the V gene TRBV29-1, with a tentative D call TRBD1 (5 bases). This CDR3 is 15 amino acids long. Germline lookup yields CDR1 SQVTM and CDR2 ANQGSEA. CDR3 sequence reads: CRIGAGWGMNTQAFF. The DNA for the CDR3 is TGCAGGATTGGGGCGGGGTGGGGTATGAACACTCAAGCTTTCTTT.

As regards this clonotype: It may be a read error: a sequence one base away is much more abundant. The V call is TRBV15, the J call TRBJ2-3, with 11 positions matching TRBD2. The CDR3 has 17 amino acids. Germline V gene data show CDR1 as LNHNV and CDR2 as YYDKDF (reference sequence). The CDR3 reads CVTSRGGTSGGRDTQYF. The CDR3 DNA sequence: TGTGTCACCAGCAGAGGGGGGACTAGCGGAGGTCGAGATACGCAGTATTTT.

As for this clonotype: Given the absence of the conserved phenylalanine or tryptophan at the CDR3 end, a read error is likely. The chain is built from TRBV29-1 and TRBJ1-1; D gene ambiguous. V lost 5 bases to trimming and J lost 0 bases, with 16 bases between them. The CDR3 has 15 amino acids. Germline V CDR1 and CDR2: SQVTM, ANQGSEA. CDR3 loop: CSVRAGWGMNTEAFS. CDR3 sequence (DNA): TGCAGCGTTCGAGCGGGGTGGGGAATGAACACTGAAGCTTTCTCC.

A remark on this clonotype: One end of the junction is discordant with germline, which a read error may explain. The CDR3 is CVSSERGYQETQYF. The CDR3, as DNA: TGCGTCAGCAGTGAGAGGGGGTATCAAGAGACCCAGTACTTC. The chain uses TRBV10-2 and TRBJ2-5; possible D gene TRBD1, 6 bases. The germline CDR1 and CDR2 sequences are WSHSY and SAAADI. The CDR3 extends over 14 amino acids.

As for this clonotype: Compared with germline, one end of the junction differs, possibly owing to a read error. This sequence joins TRBV29-1 and TRBJ2-2; 9 bases agree with TRBD2. Germline CDR1 is SQVTM and CDR2 is ANQGSEA. The CDR3 runs 15 residues. Here the CDR3 DNA reads TGCAGCGTTGGGACTAGCGTGGCTAACACCAGGGAGCTGTTTTTT. This translates into CSVGTSVANTRELFF.

Notes on this clonotype: Germline and junction disagree at one end, which may indicate a read error. The chain carries TRBV11-2 and TRBJ2-7; TRBD1 might be the D (5 bases). This CDR3 is built from 15 residues. CDR1 is SGHAT, CDR2 FQNNGV, per germline. The CDR3 loop reads CASSLRWTRENEQYF. The DNA for the CDR3 is TGTGCCAGCAGTTTACGGTGGACAAGGGAAAACGAACAGTACTTC. Using reference TRBV11-2 and TRBJ2-7 for the parts outside the CDR3, the full variable domain is EAGVAQSPRYKIIEKRQSVAFWCNPISGHATLYWYQQILGQGPKLLIQFQNNGVVDDSQLPKDRFSAERLKGVDSTLKIQPAKLEDSAVYLCASSLRWTRENEQYFGPGTRLTVT.

Comments on this clonotype: Mismatch with germline at one junction end may stem from a read error. The chain uses TRBV24-1 and TRBJ1-5; no clear D gene. The CDR3 loop spans 14 amino acids. Germline values: CDR1 KGHDR, CDR2 SFDVKD. CDR3 in amino acids: CATSGVYSNQLQHF. CDR3 coding DNA: TGTGCCACCAGTGGTGTATATAGCAATCAGCTCCAGCATTTT.

As for this clonotype: The junction shows a germline mismatch at one end, possibly a read error. The chain has TRBV12-3 or TRBV12-4 and TRBJ1-1; no definite D call. The CDR3 is made up of 14 amino acids. CDR3 region: CASTPGLTIAEALF. CDR3 coding DNA: TGTGCCAGCACCCCGGGTCTAACTATCGCTGAAGCTCTCTTT.

Worth noting for this clonotype: The junction and the germline gene differ at one end; a read error may be behind it. The chain couples TRBV11-1 to TRBJ2-7; D is possibly TRBD1 or TRBD2 (6 bases each). The CDR3 extends over 13 amino acids. CDR1 SGHAT and CDR2 FQDESV come from the germline V gene (reference sequence). CDR3 residues: CASRGRRSYEHYF. DNA for the CDR3: TGTGCCAGTAGGGGGAGGCGATCCTACGAGCACTACTTC.

Regarding this clonotype: The junction differs from germline at one of its ends, possibly a read error. Here the CDR3 DNA reads TGTGCCAGCAGTTACTTCGTTAATGCGGGCGTCGAGACCCAGTACTTT. Protein product: CASSYFVNAGVETQYF. The chain has TRBV6-7 and TRBJ2-5; weak D call: TRBD2 (5 bases). TRBV6-7 counts as an open reading frame of uncertain function. The CDR3 consists of 16 residues.

Remarks on this clonotype: Given the absence of the conserved phenylalanine or tryptophan at the CDR3 end, a read error is likely. This rearrangement joins TRBV11-1 to TRBJ2-3; D could derive from TRBD1 or TRBD2 (5 bases each). This CDR3 is built from 19 residues. The germline gives CDR1 SGHAT, CDR2 FQDESV (reference sequence). Trimming cost V 6 bases and J 3 bases, with 28 bases left between them. The CDR3 coding sequence is TGTGCCAGCAGGTCTGGGGGAAGCTCTGTTGGAGCCCGGACAGATACGCAGTATTCT. Translated: CASRSGGSSVGARTDTQYS.

A note on this clonotype: Lacking the conserved final phenylalanine or tryptophan, this CDR3 likely reflects a read error. Because the CDR3's place on the DNA is in doubt, the DNA is left out and the CDR3 is given as listed by TCRdb. V usage is TRBV4-3 and J usage is TRBJ2-7; the tabulated D call, TRBD1, remains unverified against the DNA. Inclusive of both ends, the CDR3 amounts to 15 amino acids. Germline CDR1 LGHNA, CDR2 YSLEER. CDR3 loop: CACSQDRGAGDEQYL.

On this clonotype itself: The missing conserved phenylalanine or tryptophan at the end of this CDR3 makes a read error likely. The chain uses TRBV4-3 and TRBJ1-2; 8 bases fit TRBD1. CDR1 and CDR2 from the germline V gene are LGHNA and YSLEER. The CDR3 runs to 17 residues. The CDR3 nucleotides read TGCGCCAGCAGCCAGGATTATCGACAGGGGCGGATCTATGGTTACACCTAC. It is translated as CASSQDYRQGRIYGYTY.

In regard to this clonotype: The junction does not match germline at one end; this may be a read error. V gene TRBV7-9 combines with J gene TRBJ2-5, with D unresolved. Germline V gene sequence: CDR1 SEHNR, CDR2 FQNEAQ (reference sequence). This CDR3 has 12 amino acids. The CDR3 reads CASRLEGETQYF. The DNA for the CDR3 is TGTGCCAGCAGGTTAGAAGGAGAGACTCAGTACTTC.

The V and J genes are TRBV6-1 and TRBJ1-5; no reliable D call. CDR1 is MNHNS and CDR2 is SASEGT in the germline V gene. The CDR3 runs 14 residues. Trimming took 7 bases from V and 6 from J, leaving 16 bases between them. The CDR3 DNA reads TGTGCCAGCAATCTACAGTGGACCACTCAGCCCCAGCATTTT. This encodes CASNLQWTTQPQHF.